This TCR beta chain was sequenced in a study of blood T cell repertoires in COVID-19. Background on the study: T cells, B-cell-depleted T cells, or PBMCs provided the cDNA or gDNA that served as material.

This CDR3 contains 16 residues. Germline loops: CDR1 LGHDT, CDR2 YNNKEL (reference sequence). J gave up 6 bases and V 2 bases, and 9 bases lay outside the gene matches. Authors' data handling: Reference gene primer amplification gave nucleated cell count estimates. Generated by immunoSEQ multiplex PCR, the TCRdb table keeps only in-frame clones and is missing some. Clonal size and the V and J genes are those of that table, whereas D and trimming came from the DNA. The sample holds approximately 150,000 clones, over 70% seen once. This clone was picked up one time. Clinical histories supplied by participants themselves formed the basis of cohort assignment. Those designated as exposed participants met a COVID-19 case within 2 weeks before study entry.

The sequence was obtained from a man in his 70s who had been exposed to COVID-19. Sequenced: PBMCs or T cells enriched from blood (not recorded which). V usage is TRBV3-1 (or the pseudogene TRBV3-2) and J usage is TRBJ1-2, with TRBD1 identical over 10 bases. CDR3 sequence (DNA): TGTGCCAGCAGCCAAATCCAGACAGGGGGCGCCAATGGCTACACCTTC. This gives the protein CASSQIQTGGANGYTF.